A single sample gave rise to the 10 T cell receptor beta chains below, sequenced in a study of molecular identifiers for immune sequencing clone quantification. In TCRdb, the PCR reads were re-called with MiXCR into one record per CDR3 protein. The profile shows 80,000 to 95,000 distinct CDR3 sequences, about 20% of them singletons. Input material: naive CD8+ T cells from blood, with Jurkat cell RNA spiked in. Subset here: FACS-sorted CD8+CD4-CCR7+CD45RA+ naive T cells. These receptors all stem from a human donor in good health. Some libraries in this study had Jurkat cell RNA spiked in.

The table lists this clonotype with a few counts. The chain links TRBV7-9 to TRBJ2-7; 8 bases line up with TRBD1. Trimming took 3 bases from V and 5 from J; bases not matched to a gene: 9. Germline CDR1 SEHNR, CDR2 FQNEAQ (reference sequence). CDR3 length equals 15 residues. CDR3 coding DNA: TGTGCCAGCAGCTTCACACAGACAGGGGAGGACGAGCAGTACTTC. Translated, it gives CASSFTQTGEDEQYF. Using reference TRBV7-9 and TRBJ2-7 for the parts outside the CDR3, the full variable domain is DTGVSQNPRHKITKRGQNVTFRCDPISEHNRLYWYRQTLGQGPEFLTYFQNEAQLEKSRLLSDRFSAERPKGSFSTLEIQRTEQGDSAMYLCASSFTQTGEDEQYFGPGTRLTVT.

This clonotype was seen many times. This sequence joins TRBV30 and TRBJ2-1; 13 bases align to TRBD2. Unmatched junction bases numbered 5, after V lost 0 bases and J lost 6 bases. Germline lookup yields CDR1 GTSNPN and CDR2 SVGIG (reference sequence). This CDR3 has 16 residues. The CDR3 region is CAWSVELAGGGNEQFF. As DNA, the CDR3 is TGTGCCTGGAGTGTCGAACTAGCGGGAGGGGGCAATGAGCAGTTCTTC. The complete variable domain, with remaining parts taken from reference TRBV30 and TRBJ2-1, reads SQTIHQWPATLVQPVGSPLSLECTVEGTSNPNLYWYRQAAGRGLQLLFYSVGIGQISSEVPQNLSASRPQDRQFILSSKKLLLSDSGFYLCAWSVELAGGGNEQFFGPGTRLTVL.

This clonotype was counted ten times or more. The rearrangement uses TRBV19 and TRBJ2-7; D not certain. The CDR3 consists of 14 residues. The V gene's germline CDR1 is LNHDA and CDR2 SQIVND (reference sequence). V lost 3 bases, J lost 6 bases, and 15 bases lay in between. The CDR3 region is CASSMSKYGSEQYF. The CDR3 coding sequence is TGTGCCAGTAGTATGTCTAAGTATGGATCCGAGCAGTACTTC.

With regard to this clonotype: This sequence may be a read error, since a much larger clone differs from it by one base. The CDR3: CAGSLSPLGELHLANYGYTF. The CDR3 coding sequence is TGTGCCGGCAGTTTATCGCCCCTTGGGGAGCTACACTTAGCTAACTATGGCTACACCTTC. V gene TRBV27 combines with J gene TRBJ1-2; D gene ambiguous. Germline V lookup: CDR1 MNHEY, CDR2 SMNVEV (reference sequence). The CDR3 is 20 amino acids.

Ten or more counts support this clonotype. CDR3 loop: CSAGDRASYEQYF. The CDR3 DNA is TGCAGTGCTGGTGACAGGGCCTCCTACGAGCAGTACTTC. This chain links TRBV20-1 with TRBJ2-7, with 7 bases aligning to TRBD1. CDR1 and CDR2 from the germline V gene are DFQATT and SNEGSKA (reference sequence). The CDR3 runs 13 residues. V shed 5 bases, J shed 0 bases, and the junction held 4 bases outside the gene matches.

This clonotype was seen many times. CDR3 DNA: TGTGCCAGCAGTCCACTCAGGGAAGAGGGCACAGATACGCAGTATTTT. It is translated as CASSPLREEGTDTQYF. The chain couples TRBV12-3 or TRBV12-4 to TRBJ2-3, with D tentatively TRBD1 (5 bases). The CDR3 totals 16 residues. The V end lost 5 bases, the J end lost 1 base, and 16 bases lay between the germline ends.

The chain combines TRBV9 with TRBJ2-1, with a possible D match to TRBD2 (5 bases). With 0 bases removed from V and 4 bases from J, the gap between germline ends came to 14 bases. The CDR3 runs to 16 residues. Germline assignment: CDR1 SGDLS and CDR2 YYNGEE. This chain's CDR3 is CASSVESAAVYNEQFF. The DNA of the CDR3 is TGTGCCAGCAGCGTAGAATCCGCAGCGGTATACAATGAGCAGTTCTTC. Filled out from reference TRBV9 and TRBJ2-1, the complete variable domain reads DSGVTQTPKHLITATGQRVTLRCSPRSGDLSVYWYQQSLDQGLQFLIQYYNGEERAKGNILERFSAQQFPDLHSELNLSSLELGDSALYFCASSVESAAVYNEQFFGPGTRLTVL.

This clonotype has a single count. The genes are TRBV7-5 and TRBJ1-5; the table's D call, TRBD1, has no DNA check behind it. TRBV7-5 is a pseudogene. The length of the CDR3 is 16 residues. The CDR3 sequence: CISVLRGRDNDQPQHF. CDR3 bases: TGTATCTCCGTGCTAAGGGGCAGGGATAACGATCAGCCCCAGCATTTT.

Details on this clonotype: This may come from a read error, since a much larger clone is one base off. The chain combines TRBV5-6 with TRBJ1-3; D unclear. Germline CDR1 reads SGHDT; CDR2 reads YYEEEE. V was cut by 1 base and J by 8 bases, with 10 bases left in between. This CDR3 region has 13 residues. CDR3 in DNA: TGTGCCAGCAGCTTGTGGGTCGAAGACACCATATATTTT. Encoded protein: CASSLWVEDTIYF.

The J gene is TRBJ2-3, the V gene TRBV7-9; TRBD1 agrees at 9 bases. The V segment lost 4 bases and the J segment 2 bases; nucleotides outside the gene matches: 7. CDR3 length: 16 amino acids. From germline, CDR1 is SEHNR and CDR2 FQNEAQ (reference sequence). CDR3 residues: CASSSLDRGDTDTQYF. CDR3 sequence (DNA): TGTGCCAGCAGCTCCCTAGACAGGGGGGACACAGATACGCAGTATTTT. The entire variable domain, with the rest obtained from reference TRBV7-9 and TRBJ2-3, is as follows: DTGVSQNPRHKITKRGQNVTFRCDPISEHNRLYWYRQTLGQGPEFLTYFQNEAQLEKSRLLSDRFSAERPKGSFSTLEIQRTEQGDSAMYLCASSSLDRGDTDTQYFGPGTRLTVL.